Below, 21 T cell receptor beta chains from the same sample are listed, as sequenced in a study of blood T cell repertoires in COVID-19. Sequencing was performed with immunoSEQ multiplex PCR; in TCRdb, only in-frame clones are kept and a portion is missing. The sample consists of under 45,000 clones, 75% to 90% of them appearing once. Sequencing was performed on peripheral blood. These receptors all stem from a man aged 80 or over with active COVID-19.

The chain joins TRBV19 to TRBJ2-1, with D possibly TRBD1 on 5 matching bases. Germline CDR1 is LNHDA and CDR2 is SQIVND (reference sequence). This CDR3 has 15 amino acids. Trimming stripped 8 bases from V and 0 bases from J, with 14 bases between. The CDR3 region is CASSLTASSYNEQFF. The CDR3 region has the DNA TGTGCCAGTTCCTTGACAGCGAGCTCCTACAATGAGCAGTTCTTC.

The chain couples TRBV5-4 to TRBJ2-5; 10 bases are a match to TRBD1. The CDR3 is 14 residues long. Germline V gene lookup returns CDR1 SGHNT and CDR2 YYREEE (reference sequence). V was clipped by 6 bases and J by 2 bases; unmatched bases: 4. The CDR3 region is CASTRDRGQETQYF. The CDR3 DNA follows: TGTGCCAGCACTAGGGACAGGGGTCAAGAGACCCAGTACTTC.

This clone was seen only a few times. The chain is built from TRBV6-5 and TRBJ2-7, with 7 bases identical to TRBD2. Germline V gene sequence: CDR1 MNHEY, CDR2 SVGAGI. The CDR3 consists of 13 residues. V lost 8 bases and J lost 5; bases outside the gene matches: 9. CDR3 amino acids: CASVGGSLHEQYF. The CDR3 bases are TGTGCCAGCGTCGGCGGGAGCTTGCACGAGCAGTACTTC.

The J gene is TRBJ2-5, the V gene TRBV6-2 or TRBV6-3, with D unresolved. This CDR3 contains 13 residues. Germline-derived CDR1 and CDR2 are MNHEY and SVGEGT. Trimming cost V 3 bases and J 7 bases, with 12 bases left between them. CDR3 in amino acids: CASSYGKSGTQYF. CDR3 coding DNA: TGTGCCAGCAGTTATGGCAAATCAGGGACCCAGTACTTC.

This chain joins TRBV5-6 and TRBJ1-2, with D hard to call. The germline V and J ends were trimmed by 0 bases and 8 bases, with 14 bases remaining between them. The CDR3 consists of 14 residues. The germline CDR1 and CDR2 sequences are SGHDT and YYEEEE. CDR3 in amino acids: CASSLDRGIIGYTF. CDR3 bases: TGTGCCAGCAGCTTGGACCGCGGGATTATAGGCTACACCTTC.

CDR3 coding DNA: TGTGCCATCAGTGAGAAAGGACAGGGCGGTGGTCAGCCCCAGCATTTT. Protein product: CAISEKGQGGGQPQHF. J is TRBJ1-5 and V is TRBV10-3, with TRBD1 identical over 8 bases. V lost 2 bases, J lost 6 bases, and 9 bases stayed unmatched. The germline gives CDR1 ENHRY, CDR2 SYGVKD. The CDR3 is 16 residues long.

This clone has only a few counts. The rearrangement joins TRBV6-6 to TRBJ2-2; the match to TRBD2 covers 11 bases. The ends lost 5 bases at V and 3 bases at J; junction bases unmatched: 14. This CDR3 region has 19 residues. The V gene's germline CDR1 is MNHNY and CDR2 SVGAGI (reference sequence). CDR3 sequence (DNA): TGTGCCAGCAGTCGTCGATCGGGCCCGACTAGCGGGGACACCGGGGAGCTGTTTTTT. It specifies CASSRRSGPTSGDTGELFF.

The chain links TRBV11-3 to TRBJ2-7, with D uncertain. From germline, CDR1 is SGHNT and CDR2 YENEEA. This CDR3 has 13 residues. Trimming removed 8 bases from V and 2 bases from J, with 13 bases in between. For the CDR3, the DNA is TGTGCCAGCTTCGGCGGCCTTCCCTACGAGCAGTACTTC. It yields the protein CASFGGLPYEQYF.

The CDR3 region is CASSDRQGANSPLHF. CDR3 bases: TGTGCCAGCTCCGACCGACAGGGGGCAAATTCACCCCTCCACTTT. The rearrangement joins TRBV18 to TRBJ1-6; 10 bases fit TRBD1. The germline V gene encodes CDR1 KGHSH and CDR2 LQKENI. Trimming at V came to 6 bases and at J to 7 bases, leaving 6 bases not matched to a gene. The CDR3 has 15 residues. The variable domain in full, completed from reference TRBV18 and TRBJ1-6, reads NAGVMQNPRHLVRRRGQEARLRCSPMKGHSHVYWYRQLPEEGLKFMVYLQKENIIDESGMPKERFSAEFPKEGPSILRIQQVVRGDSAAYFCASSDRQGANSPLHFGNGTRLTVT.

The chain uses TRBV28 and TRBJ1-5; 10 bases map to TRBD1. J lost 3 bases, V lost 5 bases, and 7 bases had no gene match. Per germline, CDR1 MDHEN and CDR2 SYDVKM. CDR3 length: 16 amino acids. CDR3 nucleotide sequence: TGTGCCAGCAGTCCTGGGACAGGGGAGTACAATCAGCCCCAGCATTTT. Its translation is CASSPGTGEYNQPQHF.

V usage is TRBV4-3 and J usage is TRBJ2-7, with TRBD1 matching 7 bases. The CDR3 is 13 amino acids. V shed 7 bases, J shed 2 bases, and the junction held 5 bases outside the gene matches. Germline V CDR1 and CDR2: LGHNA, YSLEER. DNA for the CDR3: TGCGCCAGCAACCGGGACAGAGCCTACGAGCAGTACTTC. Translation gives CASNRDRAYEQYF.

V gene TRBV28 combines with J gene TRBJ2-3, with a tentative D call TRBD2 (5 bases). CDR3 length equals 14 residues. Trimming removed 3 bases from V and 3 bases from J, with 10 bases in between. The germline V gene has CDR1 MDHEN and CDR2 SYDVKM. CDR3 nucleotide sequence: TGTGCCAGCAGTTTCGGAGGAGAAACAGATACGCAGTATTTT. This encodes CASSFGGETDTQYF. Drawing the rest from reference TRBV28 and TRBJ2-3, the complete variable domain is DVKVTQSSRYLVKRTGEKVFLECVQDMDHENMFWYRQDPGLGLRLIYFSYDVKMKEKGDIPEGYSVSREKKERFSLILESASTNQTSMYLCASSFGGETDTQYFGPGTRLTVL.

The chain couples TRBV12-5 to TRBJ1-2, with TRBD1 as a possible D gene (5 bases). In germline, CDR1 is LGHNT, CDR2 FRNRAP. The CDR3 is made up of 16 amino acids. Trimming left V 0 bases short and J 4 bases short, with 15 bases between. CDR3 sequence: CASGLVVRSGFYGYTF. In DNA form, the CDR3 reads TGTGCTAGTGGTTTGGTAGTCCGATCAGGGTTCTATGGCTACACCTTC.

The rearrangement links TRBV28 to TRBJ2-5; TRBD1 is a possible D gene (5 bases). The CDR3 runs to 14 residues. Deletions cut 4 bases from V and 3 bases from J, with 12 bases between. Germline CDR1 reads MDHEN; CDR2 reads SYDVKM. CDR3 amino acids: CASSWVTGKETQYF. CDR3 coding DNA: TGTGCCAGCAGTTGGGTAACAGGAAAAGAGACCCAGTACTTC.

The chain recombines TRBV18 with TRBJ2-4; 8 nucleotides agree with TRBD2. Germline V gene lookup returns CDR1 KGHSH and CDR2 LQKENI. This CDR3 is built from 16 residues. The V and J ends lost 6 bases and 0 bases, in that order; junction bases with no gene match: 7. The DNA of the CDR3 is TGTGCCAGCTCCCCGGCTAGCGGGCTAGCCAAAAACATTCAGTACTTC. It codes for CASSPASGLAKNIQYF. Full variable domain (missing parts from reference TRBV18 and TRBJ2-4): NAGVMQNPRHLVRRRGQEARLRCSPMKGHSHVYWYRQLPEEGLKFMVYLQKENIIDESGMPKERFSAEFPKEGPSILRIQQVVRGDSAAYFCASSPASGLAKNIQYFGAGTRLSVL.

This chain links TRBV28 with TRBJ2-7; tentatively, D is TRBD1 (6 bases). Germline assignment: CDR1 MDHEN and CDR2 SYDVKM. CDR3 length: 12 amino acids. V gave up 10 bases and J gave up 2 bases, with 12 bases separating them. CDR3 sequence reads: CATRGRAYEQYF. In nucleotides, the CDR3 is TGTGCCACCAGGGGCAGGGCCTACGAGCAGTACTTC.

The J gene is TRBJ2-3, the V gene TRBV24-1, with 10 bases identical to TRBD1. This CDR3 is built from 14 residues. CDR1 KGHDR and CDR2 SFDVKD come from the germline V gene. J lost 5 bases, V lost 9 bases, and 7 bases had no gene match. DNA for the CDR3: TGTGCCACCGGGGGACAGGGGCCTAGAGATACGCAGTATTTT. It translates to CATGGQGPRDTQYF.

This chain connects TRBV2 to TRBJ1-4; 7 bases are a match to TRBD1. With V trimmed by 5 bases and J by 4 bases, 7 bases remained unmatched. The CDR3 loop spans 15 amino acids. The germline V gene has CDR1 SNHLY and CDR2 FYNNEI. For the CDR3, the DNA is TGTGCCAGCAGTACGAACGACAGGGATAATGAAAAACTGTTTTTT. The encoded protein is CASSTNDRDNEKLFF.

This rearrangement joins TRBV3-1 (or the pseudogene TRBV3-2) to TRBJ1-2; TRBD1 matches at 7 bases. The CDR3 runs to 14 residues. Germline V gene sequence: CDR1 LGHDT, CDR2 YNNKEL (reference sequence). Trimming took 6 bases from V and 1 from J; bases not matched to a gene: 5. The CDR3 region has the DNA TGTGCCAGCAGGGGACAGACGTATAACTATGGCTACACCTTC. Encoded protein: CASRGQTYNYGYTF.

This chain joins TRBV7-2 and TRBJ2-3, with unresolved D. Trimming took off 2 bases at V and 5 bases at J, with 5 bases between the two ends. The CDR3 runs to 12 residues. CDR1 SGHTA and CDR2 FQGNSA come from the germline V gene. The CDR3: CASSLWLDTQYF. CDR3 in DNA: TGTGCCAGCAGCTTATGGCTAGATACGCAGTATTTT.

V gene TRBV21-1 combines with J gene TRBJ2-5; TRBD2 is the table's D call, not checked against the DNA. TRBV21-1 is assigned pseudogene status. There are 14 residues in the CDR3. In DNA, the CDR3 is TGTGCCAGCAGCAAAGCACCCAGGGAGGGGACCCAGTACTTC. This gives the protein CASSKAPREGTQYF.